This T cell receptor beta chain derives from a study of early T cells in non-severe SARS-CoV-2 infection (dated by TCRdb to about 2021). Study-wide context: Because TCR sequencing was done on bulk RNA from unsorted whole blood, the alpha and beta chains could not be paired. On the study overall, not on this receptor specifically: VDJdb matching was skewed toward anti-spike CD8 responses and likely underestimated virus-specific expansions, missing private and CD4 specificities.

A case-control design nested within a healthcare worker cohort in London, UK, was used, with weekly nasopharyngeal swab PCR tests and blood sampling performed. Between 23 and 31 March 2020, the week of the UK lockdown, healthcare workers were enrolled and then followed up weekly for as long as 16 weeks. Libraries were constructed by 5' RACE. TCRdb lists the instrument as NextSeq 500. In the TCR library protocol, unique molecular identifiers were attached to individual cDNA molecules to correct for PCR bias and sequencing error. Sequencing covered both TCR alpha and beta chains, and within each sample the abundances of alpha and beta sequences were tightly co-correlated. In the authors' own workflow: Decombinator V4 was used to annotate the V gene, J gene and CDR3 of the TCR sequences. Expanded TCRs were defined as changing significantly between any two time points under a Poisson model with p below 0.0001. Abundances of TCRs were expressed as counts per million after normalisation to the total number of TCRs sequenced in each sample. MAIT TCRs were defined by TRAV1-2 paired with TRAJ12, TRAJ20 or TRAJ33, and iNKT TCRs by TRAV10 paired with TRAJ18. VDJdb, accessed 1 November 2021, was searched for CMV, EBV and SARS-CoV-2 annotated TCRs, with TCRs annotated for multiple antigens excluded. Using fastp at Q25 and MiXCR, TCRdb reprocessed the public reads and kept productive beta chains. Records with the same CDR3 protein are collapsed into one entry carrying the most frequent genes and DNA. V and J calls and clone size were set by TCRdb, not the authors. This sample comprises some 70,000 distinct CDR3 sequences, more than 9% of them detected only once. Of the sample, approximately 4% is held by the ten largest clones.

This clonotype has ten or more counts. It lacks a known antigen. It has no much larger one-base neighbor in the sample; base qualities were not kept. Per the germline V gene (reference sequence), MNHEY is the CDR1 and SMNVEV is the CDR2. V and J are trimmed by 4 bases and 7 bases, and the gene matches miss 6 bases of the junction. Including the terminal cysteine and phenylalanine, the CDR3 comprises 16 residues. CDR3 DNA only is kept here, 48 bases in frame from base 1. The specimen sequenced was whole blood. This sequence was found in an adult who was a healthcare worker with PCR-confirmed SARS-CoV-2 infection or an uninfected control (not recorded which). This chain joins TRBV27 to TRBJ2-1, with TRBD2 identical over 14 junction bases. The CDR3 region has the sequence CASSSGLAGGQNEQFF. The bases are TGTGCCAGCAGTTCCGGACTAGCGGGAGGCCAGAATGAGCAGTTCTTC.